The 32 T cell receptor beta chains reported below all come from one sample, sequenced in a study of the immune and genomic landscape of osteosarcoma. TCRdb keeps only in-frame clones here, not all; method: immunoSEQ multiplex PCR. Here the sample spans over 1,000 clones, around three quarters being singletons. The specimen was primary tumor tissue from the femur. These TCRs come from a man aged 25-45 years with osteosarcoma.

The chain combines TRBV7-2 with TRBJ1-3, with a weak D call TRBD1 (5 bases). The V and J ends lost 4 bases and 4 bases respectively, with 14 bases between them. Germline loops: CDR1 SGHTA, CDR2 FQGNSA. The CDR3 totals 15 residues. As DNA, the CDR3 is TGTGCCAGCAGCTCACTCGCGGGGCTGGGAAACACCATATATTTT. Protein sequence: CASSSLAGLGNTIYF.

The genes are TRBV11-3 and TRBJ1-2; D remains unclear. The V and J ends lost 1 base and 0 bases respectively, with 6 bases between them. From germline, CDR1 is SGHNT and CDR2 YENEEA. The length of the CDR3 is 14 residues. CDR3: CASSLGGTNYGYTF. Here the CDR3 DNA reads TGTGCCAGCAGCTTAGGTGGGACTAACTATGGCTACACCTTC.

The table lists this clone with a few counts. J is TRBJ1-1 and V is TRBV4-2, with 10 bases fitting TRBD1. Trimming took 0 bases from V and 5 from J; bases not matched to a gene: 12. This CDR3 has 18 amino acids. The germline V gene encodes CDR1 LGHNA and CDR2 YNFKEQ. The CDR3 protein is CASSQDGGVDRGGTEAFF. DNA of the CDR3: TGTGCCAGCAGCCAAGATGGCGGGGTGGACAGGGGGGGGACTGAAGCTTTCTTT.

The J gene is TRBJ1-1, the V gene TRBV5-1; D call uncertain. The CDR3 spans 13 residues. CDR1 and CDR2 (germline): SGHRS, YFSETQ. Trimming shortened V by 0 bases and J by 3 bases, and 6 bases separated the two germline ends. The DNA of the CDR3 is TGCGCCAGCAGCTTGGCCAGGCACACTGAAGCTTTCTTT. It translates to CASSLARHTEAFF.

The rearrangement joins TRBV7-2 to TRBJ2-3; 10 positions agree with TRBD2. V was clipped by 5 bases and J by 9 bases; unmatched bases: 14. This CDR3 contains 16 residues. Germline values: CDR1 SGHTA, CDR2 FQGNSA. CDR3 in amino acids: CASSTNLAGGQGTQYF. The CDR3 nucleotides are TGTGCCAGCAGCACAAACTTAGCGGGGGGACAAGGGACGCAGTATTTT.

V gene TRBV25-1 combines with J gene TRBJ2-5; tentatively, D is TRBD1 (7 bases). The CDR3 consists of 13 residues. Trimming left V 7 bases short and J 3 bases short, with 12 bases between. Germline values: CDR1 MGHDK, CDR2 SYGVNS. The CDR3 DNA follows: TGTGCCAGCACGGGGGACAGCAAAGAGACCCAGTACTTC. It encodes CASTGDSKETQYF.

The rearrangement links TRBV7-3 to TRBJ2-2; 7 positions match TRBD1. The V gene end was trimmed by 6 bases and the J gene end by 2 bases; junction bases not matched to a gene: 18. The CDR3 has 19 residues. Germline CDR1 SGHTA, CDR2 FQGTGA. The CDR3: CASSLRAAGTEINTGELFF. As DNA, the CDR3 is TGTGCCAGCAGTTTACGCGCGGCCGGGACAGAGATTAACACCGGGGAGCTGTTTTTT.

The rearrangement joins TRBV12-5 to TRBJ2-2; D might be TRBD2 (5 bases). The V gene's germline CDR1 is LGHNT and CDR2 FRNRAP. The V end lost 3 bases, the J end lost 5 bases, and 7 bases lay between the germline ends. There are 13 residues in the CDR3. The CDR3 DNA sequence: TGTGCTAGTGGTTTAACTAGGACCGGGGAGCTGTTTTTT. Translating it yields CASGLTRTGELFF. The full variable domain, completed using reference TRBV12-5 and TRBJ2-2, is DARVTQTPRHKVTEMGQEVTMRCQPILGHNTVFWYRQTMMQGLELLAYFRNRAPLDDSGMPKDRFSAEMPDATLATLKIQPSEPRDSAVYFCASGLTRTGELFFGEGSRLTVL.

This chain uses TRBV2 with TRBJ1-1; D is undetermined. Deletions cut 6 bases from V and 4 bases from J, with 6 bases between. The CDR3 has 11 amino acids. Per the germline V gene, CDR1 is SNHLY and CDR2 is FYNNEI. CDR3: CASSPSTEAFF. DNA for the CDR3: TGTGCCAGCAGCCCCAGCACTGAAGCTTTCTTT.

V is TRBV7-3 and J is TRBJ2-1; D might be TRBD2 (6 bases). The V and J ends lost 1 base and 4 bases respectively, with 11 bases between them. This CDR3 has 15 residues. Germline V gene data show CDR1 as SGHTA and CDR2 as FQGTGA. CDR3 coding DNA: TGTGCCAGCAGCTTAATATGGGGGAGGTACAATGAGCAGTTCTTC. Amino acids: CASSLIWGRYNEQFF.

This chain joins TRBV5-6 and TRBJ1-1; D is unclear. Trimming took off 4 bases at V and 8 bases at J, with 24 bases between the two ends. Germline lookup yields CDR1 SGHDT and CDR2 YYEEEE. The CDR3 contains 16 residues. The CDR3 loop reads CASSNPRDTAYWEAFF. The DNA of the CDR3 is TGTGCCAGCAGCAACCCTCGGGATACAGCGTACTGGGAAGCTTTCTTT.

This chain uses TRBV19 with TRBJ1-2; 8 nucleotides agree with TRBD1. V gave up 4 bases and J gave up 8 bases; unmatched junction bases: 12. Germline lookup yields CDR1 LNHDA and CDR2 SQIVND (reference sequence). This CDR3 spans 15 amino acids. The CDR3: CASSTRLWTGHGYTF. The CDR3 region has the DNA TGTGCCAGTAGTACTAGACTGTGGACAGGGCACGGCTACACCTTC.

With regard to this clone: The same CDR3 also results from other DNA sequences found in this sample. J is TRBJ1-3 and V is TRBV7-9, with D possibly being TRBD1 (5 bases). The CDR3 contains 13 residues. Germline lookup yields CDR1 SEHNR and CDR2 FQNEAQ (reference sequence). Trimming stripped 6 bases from V and 1 base from J, with 7 bases between. The CDR3 loop reads CASSKGSGNTIYF. DNA for the CDR3: TGTGCCAGCAGTAAGGGGTCTGGAAACACCATATATTTT.

The chain joins TRBV5-4 to TRBJ2-2; D remains ambiguous. V lost 0 bases to trimming and J lost 4 bases, with 7 bases between them. CDR1 is SGHNT, CDR2 YYREEE, per germline (reference sequence). This CDR3 has 14 amino acids. The CDR3 reads CASSLAPTTGELFF. In nucleotides, the CDR3 is TGTGCCAGCAGCTTGGCGCCGACCACCGGGGAGCTGTTTTTT. The variable domain in full, with the rest retrieved from reference TRBV5-4 and TRBJ2-2, is ETGVTQSPTHLIKTRGQQVTLRCSSQSGHNTVSWYQQALGQGPQFIFQYYREEENGRGNFPPRFSGLQFPNYSSELNVNALELDDSALYLCASSLAPTTGELFFGEGSRLTVL.

The chain combines TRBV7-8 with TRBJ1-5; 8 bases agree with TRBD1. J gave up 4 bases and V 1 base, and 9 bases lay outside the gene matches. The CDR3 is 17 amino acids. CDR1 is SGHVS and CDR2 is FQNEAQ in the germline V gene. This CDR3 reads CASSLDVGRGLNQPQHF. CDR3 in DNA: TGTGCCAGCAGCTTAGACGTTGGCAGGGGGCTTAATCAGCCCCAGCATTTT.

This rearrangement joins TRBV30 to TRBJ1-6; D gene ambiguous. This CDR3 has 17 amino acids. Germline V CDR1 and CDR2: GTSNPN, SVGIG (reference sequence). Trimming left V 4 bases short and J 7 bases short, with 23 bases between. CDR3 sequence: CAWTQFVLGRVNSPLHF. The CDR3 DNA reads as TGTGCCTGGACCCAATTCGTTTTAGGAAGGGTAAATTCACCCCTCCACTTT. Based on the CDR3 plus reference TRBV30 and TRBJ1-6, the full variable domain is SQTIHQWPATLVQPVGSPLSLECTVEGTSNPNLYWYRQAAGRGLQLLFYSVGIGQISSEVPQNLSASRPQDRQFILSSKKLLLSDSGFYLCAWTQFVLGRVNSPLHFGNGTRLTVT.

This chain connects TRBV29-1 to TRBJ2-6; D not resolved. Germline CDR1 is SQVTM and CDR2 is ANQGSEA. V lost 0 bases to trimming and J lost 0 bases, with 6 bases between them. The CDR3 totals 15 residues. The DNA of the CDR3 is TGCAGCGTTGAAGATAATAACTCTGGGGCCAACGTCCTGACTTTC. Its protein is CSVEDNNSGANVLTF.

The rearrangement uses TRBV15 and TRBJ1-4; D is uncertain. The V and J ends lost 0 bases and 5 bases respectively, with 13 bases between them. Germline-derived CDR1 and CDR2 are LNHNV and YYDKDF (reference sequence). This CDR3 spans 16 amino acids. DNA of the CDR3: TGTGCCACCAGCAGAGATAACCCTCGCTCAAATGAAAAACTGTTTTTT. It translates to CATSRDNPRSNEKLFF.

This clone was recorded only once. The J gene is TRBJ1-2, the V gene TRBV5-8; D is undetermined. Trimming pared 1 base from V and 1 base from J, leaving 2 bases between. Germline-derived CDR1 and CDR2 are SGHTS and YDEGEE. CDR3 length: 12 amino acids. The CDR3 protein is CASSLSNYGYTF. The CDR3 bases are TGTGCCAGCAGCTTGAGTAACTATGGCTACACCTTC.

The V gene is TRBV15, the J gene TRBJ2-5, with D maybe TRBD1 (5 bases). Germline V gives CDR1 LNHNV, CDR2 YYDKDF (reference sequence). V lost 1 base and J 5 bases, leaving 17 bases between the germline ends. The CDR3 runs 16 residues. Here the CDR3 DNA reads TGTGCCACCAGCAGAGCTATGGTACAGGATGGGGAGACCCAGTACTTC. Its translation is CATSRAMVQDGETQYF.

The chain is built from TRBV9 and TRBJ1-1; D call uncertain. V lost 4 bases and J lost 3, with 10 bases in between. CDR1 SGDLS and CDR2 YYNGEE come from the germline V gene. The CDR3 extends over 13 amino acids. The CDR3 reads CASSPRPDTEAFF. CDR3 sequence (DNA): TGTGCCAGCAGCCCCAGGCCAGACACTGAAGCTTTCTTT.

Judged by abundance, this clone is large. The rearrangement links TRBV27 to TRBJ1-1; D not resolved. V lost 8 bases to trimming and J lost 0 bases, with 10 bases between them. The CDR3 contains 13 residues. Germline loops: CDR1 MNHEY, CDR2 SMNVEV (reference sequence). CDR3 in DNA: TGTGCCAGCGGTCTGACGGTGAACACTGAAGCTTTCTTT. Amino acids: CASGLTVNTEAFF.

This clone has only one observation. Here the CDR3 DNA reads TGCAGCGTCTCCCCTTCGGGGAATAGCAATCAGCCCCAGCATTTT. Its protein product is CSVSPSGNSNQPQHF. The chain combines TRBV29-1 with TRBJ1-5; D unresolved. This CDR3 has 15 amino acids. Looked up from germline, CDR1 is SQVTM and CDR2 is ANQGSEA. The V and J ends lost 6 bases and 0 bases respectively, with 15 bases between them. The entire variable domain, with the rest obtained from reference TRBV29-1 and TRBJ1-5, is as follows: SAVISQKPSRDICQRGTSLTIQCQVDSQVTMMFWYRQQPGQSLTLIATANQGSEATYESGFVIDKFPISRPNLTFSTLTVSNMSPEDSSIYLCSVSPSGNSNQPQHFGDGTRLSIL.

V is TRBV6-1 and J is TRBJ2-6; possibly TRBD1 for D (5 bases). Germline-derived CDR1 and CDR2 are MNHNS and SASEGT. The CDR3 runs 16 residues. Between the trimmed V and J ends, which lost 4 bases and 2 bases, there was a span of 12 bases. The DNA of the CDR3 is TGTGCCAGCAGTGTAGGGGTTCCCACTGGGGCCAACGTCCTGACTTTC. Translated, it gives CASSVGVPTGANVLTF.

V usage is TRBV6-1 and J usage is TRBJ2-2, with TRBD1 identical over 9 bases. Germline V lookup: CDR1 MNHNS, CDR2 SASEGT. Trimming removed 3 bases from V and 3 bases from J; junction bases left unmatched: 5. The CDR3 loop spans 16 amino acids. The CDR3 nucleotides are TGTGCCAGCAGTGAGTCACAGGGGGCATACACCGGGGAGCTGTTTTTT. Translating gives CASSESQGAYTGELFF.

The rearrangement uses TRBV18 and TRBJ2-1; TRBD1 aligns across 8 bases. The CDR3 runs 13 residues. The germline V gene has CDR1 KGHSH and CDR2 LQKENI. J lost 16 bases, V lost 2 bases, and 10 bases had no gene match. The CDR3 DNA is TGTGCCAGCTCACCAGGCGACAGGGGTACCCATTTCTTC. It specifies CASSPGDRGTHFF.

This chain joins TRBV14 and TRBJ2-7, with D unclear. Germline V gene sequence: CDR1 SGHDN, CDR2 FVKESK. The CDR3 loop spans 14 amino acids. CDR3 DNA sequence: TGTGCCAGCAGCCTAAGTGGAAGCTCCCACGAGCAGTACGTC. Residues: CASSLSGSSHEQYV.

This clone has a handful of counts. The V call is TRBV28, the J call TRBJ2-6, with D possibly matching TRBD1 (5 bases). Trimming pared 5 bases from V and 8 bases from J, leaving 13 bases between. CDR1 MDHEN and CDR2 SYDVKM come from the germline V gene. This CDR3 comprises 14 residues. CDR3 bases: TGTGCCAGCAGTCCCTCAGGGCAGACCAACGTCCTGACTTTC. Protein product: CASSPSGQTNVLTF. The complete variable domain, with remaining parts taken from reference TRBV28 and TRBJ2-6, reads DVKVTQSSRYLVKRTGEKVFLECVQDMDHENMFWYRQDPGLGLRLIYFSYDVKMKEKGDIPEGYSVSREKKERFSLILESASTNQTSMYLCASSPSGQTNVLTFGAGSRLTVL.

This clone appeared once. The chain combines TRBV4-3 with TRBJ2-2; 11 bases are shared with TRBD2. CDR3 length equals 19 residues. J lost 1 base, V lost 0 bases, and 7 bases had no gene match. Germline V lookup: CDR1 LGHNA, CDR2 YSLEER. The CDR3 here is CASSQEGSSGGRNTGELFF. The CDR3 coding sequence is TGCGCCAGCAGCCAAGAAGGGTCTAGCGGGGGGCGGAACACCGGGGAGCTGTTTTTT.

This chain joins TRBV6-1 and TRBJ2-5; 7 positions match TRBD2. This CDR3 spans 16 amino acids. The germline gives CDR1 MNHNS, CDR2 SASEGT. V dropped 2 bases and J dropped 3; count of bases not matched to a gene: 9. The CDR3 DNA is TGTGCCAGCAGTGAATGGGGAGGGACCGAGGAAGAGACCCAGTACTTC. It codes for CASSEWGGTEEETQYF.

The chain has TRBV7-9 and TRBJ2-7, with TRBD1 matching 8 bases. With V trimmed by 4 bases and J by 3 bases, 11 bases remained unmatched. This CDR3 is built from 16 residues. Germline V lookup: CDR1 SEHNR, CDR2 FQNEAQ (reference sequence). The CDR3 loop reads CASSSGQATVNYEQYF. The CDR3 DNA is TGTGCCAGCAGCTCGGGACAGGCAACCGTAAACTACGAGCAGTACTTC.

The J gene is TRBJ1-4, the V gene TRBV5-4; D uncertain. With 2 bases removed from V and 4 bases from J, the gap between germline ends came to 9 bases. This CDR3 region has 14 residues. Germline CDR1 is SGHNT and CDR2 is YYREEE (reference sequence). Written as DNA, the CDR3 is TGTGCCAGCAGCTTAGGCGGGGTTAATGAAAAACTGTTTTTT. Protein sequence: CASSLGGVNEKLFF.